Following are 20 T cell receptor beta chains from one sample sequenced in a study of T-cell memory formation after mild COVID-19. TCRdb re-derived calls from the 5' RACE reads in MiXCR, one entry per CDR3 protein. The sample carries 250,000 to 300,000 distinct CDR3 sequences, around 15% recorded once. Source material: PBMCs or a T cell subset sorted from them (not recorded which). These receptors originate from a man younger than 30 who had mild COVID-19 (a few samples of this study predate the infection). Cell type and time point are not known.

This clonotype was observed a few times. This chain connects TRBV6-2 or TRBV6-3 to TRBJ1-5; 8 nucleotides align to TRBD1. The germline CDR1 and CDR2 sequences are MNHEY and SVGEGT. This CDR3 has 14 amino acids. V lost 5 bases, J lost 9 bases, and 9 bases stayed unmatched. Here the CDR3 reads CASSPTGGGWPQHF. CDR3 sequence (DNA): TGTGCCAGCAGTCCCACAGGGGGAGGATGGCCCCAGCATTTT.

The chain is built from TRBV6-4 and TRBJ2-1; 7 nucleotides agree with TRBD2. V trimming: 2 bases; J trimming: 0 bases; junction bases outside the gene matches: 4. CDR3 length: 16 residues. Germline loops: CDR1 MRHNA, CDR2 SNTAGT. In DNA, the CDR3 is TGTGCCAGCAGTGACAAGGGACTAAGCTCCTACAATGAGCAGTTCTTC. Its translation is CASSDKGLSSYNEQFF.

The V call is TRBV6-5, the J call TRBJ2-6; D is perhaps TRBD1 (7 bases). Deletions cut 6 bases from V and 2 bases from J, with 17 bases between. CDR3 length: 17 residues. Germline CDR1 reads MNHEY; CDR2 reads SVGAGI. The CDR3 DNA sequence: TGTGCCAGCAGCGACAGGGAAGGGACTCCTGGGGCCAACGTCCTGACTTTC. It translates to CASSDREGTPGANVLTF.

The chain uses TRBV12-3 or TRBV12-4 and TRBJ1-3; a possible D gene is TRBD1 (5 bases). The CDR3 totals 13 residues. Trimming removed 3 bases at V and 4 bases at J, with 7 bases between. The CDR3 nucleotides are TGTGCCAGCAGTTTTGACAGCGGAAACACCATATATTTT. Its translation is CASSFDSGNTIYF.

As regards this clonotype: The junction departs from germline at one end; a sequencing error may be responsible. The J gene is TRBJ2-7, the V gene TRBV12-3 or TRBV12-4; 9 positions agree with TRBD1. CDR3 length: 14 residues. The CDR3 DNA follows: TGTGACAGCAGTTTCACAGGGGGCAATTACGAGCAGTACTTC. As protein: CDSSFTGGNYEQYF.

This chain links TRBV18 with TRBJ1-4, with 8 bases identical to TRBD1. The germline gives CDR1 KGHSH, CDR2 LQKENI. The CDR3 runs 15 residues. Trimming at V came to 6 bases and at J to 7 bases, leaving 10 bases not matched to a gene. The CDR3 is CASSRDGQGSEKLFF. The CDR3 DNA reads as TGTGCCAGCTCCCGCGACGGACAGGGAAGTGAAAAACTGTTTTTT.

The chain uses TRBV7-3 and TRBJ2-2; 7 nucleotides match TRBD1. Germline V gene data show CDR1 as SGHTA and CDR2 as FQGTGA. Trimming removed 4 bases from V and 6 bases from J; junction bases left unmatched: 2. CDR3 length equals 13 residues. CDR3 nucleotides: TGTGCCAGCAGCTCCCAGGGGGCCGGGGAGCTGTTTTTT. Its translation is CASSSQGAGELFF.

The table lists this clonotype with a few counts. J is TRBJ2-7 and V is TRBV4-1; 9 bases align to TRBD1. The CDR3 length is 13 residues. The germline V gene encodes CDR1 MGHRA and CDR2 YSYEKL. V gave up 4 bases and J gave up 7 bases; unmatched junction bases: 5. CDR3 protein: CASSRRQGGEQYV. DNA of the CDR3: TGCGCCAGCAGCCGGCGACAGGGGGGAGAGCAGTACGTC.

This clonotype was observed a handful of times. The genes are TRBV6-5 and TRBJ1-2; weak D call: TRBD1 (5 bases). V was shortened by 5 bases and J by 4 bases, with 20 bases between the two germline ends. Germline values: CDR1 MNHEY, CDR2 SVGAGI. This CDR3 is 16 amino acids long. CDR3 amino acids: CASSASRQSRRYGYTF. The CDR3 DNA is TGTGCCAGCAGTGCCTCGCGACAGAGTAGACGCTATGGCTACACCTTC.

This clonotype has more than one count but fewer than ten. The chain combines TRBV4-3 with TRBJ1-5, with D hard to call. The CDR3 spans 14 residues. Trimming left V 0 bases short and J 13 bases short, with 16 bases between. Per the germline V gene, CDR1 is LGHNA and CDR2 is YSLEER. CDR3 coding DNA: TGCGCCAGCAGCCAAGATCCAATAACGGATGTTCAGCATTTT. Translating it yields CASSQDPITDVQHF.

The table lists this clonotype with many counts. V is TRBV5-1 and J is TRBJ2-5; D possibly corresponds to TRBD2 (7 bases). CDR1 SGHRS and CDR2 YFSETQ come from the germline V gene. This CDR3 spans 15 amino acids. V was trimmed by 9 bases and J by 5 bases, leaving 23 bases between them. The DNA for the CDR3 is TGCGCCACCACCCCCCGAGGGGGGGCTGTGGAGACCCAGTACTTC. It specifies CATTPRGGAVETQYF.

The V gene is TRBV7-2, the J gene TRBJ1-2; D gene unclear. The CDR3 totals 14 residues. CDR1 is SGHTA and CDR2 is FQGNSA in the germline V gene. The V and J ends lost 5 bases and 4 bases respectively, with 14 bases between them. DNA of the CDR3: TGTGCCAGCAGCGGGCAGCTCTTGGGCTATGGCTACACCTTC. Translating it yields CASSGQLLGYGYTF.

This CDR3 is CASSLAGAYTEAFF. The DNA of the CDR3 is TGCGCCAGCAGCTTGGCGGGGGCGTACACTGAAGCTTTCTTT. The rearrangement joins TRBV5-1 to TRBJ1-1, with a weak D call TRBD1 (6 bases). V was cut by 0 bases and J by 3 bases, with 9 bases left in between. The germline gives CDR1 SGHRS, CDR2 YFSETQ. The CDR3 contains 14 residues.

The V gene is TRBV19, the J gene TRBJ2-3, with D unclear. Germline CDR1 and CDR2: LNHDA and SQIVND (reference sequence). This CDR3 spans 13 amino acids. Trimming removed 7 bases at V and 0 bases at J, with 8 bases between. The CDR3 sequence is CASKVASTDTQYF. CDR3 coding DNA: TGTGCCAGTAAAGTGGCTAGCACAGATACGCAGTATTTT.

The chain joins TRBV4-3 to TRBJ2-3; no firm D call. V gave up 0 bases and J gave up 6 bases, with 16 bases separating them. The CDR3 has 16 amino acids. The germline gives CDR1 LGHNA, CDR2 YSLEER. In nucleotides, the CDR3 is TGCGCCAGCAGCCAAGATCGAGTGGGCCAGGCCGATACGCAGTATTTT. Protein product: CASSQDRVGQADTQYF.

This clonotype was counted only a few times. The chain has TRBV27 and TRBJ2-1; D is perhaps TRBD1 (5 bases). Germline V gives CDR1 MNHEY, CDR2 SMNVEV (reference sequence). V was clipped by 0 bases and J by 10 bases, with 19 bases between them. The CDR3 covers 16 residues. This CDR3 is CASSLSAGPLIEEQFF. The CDR3 region has the DNA TGTGCCAGCAGTTTATCGGCAGGGCCCCTTATCGAGGAGCAGTTCTTC.

This clonotype was detected many times. The rearrangement uses TRBV3-1 and TRBJ2-1, with 12 bases that match TRBD2. V shed 3 bases and J 4 bases; nucleotides not matched to a gene: 4. The CDR3 is made up of 16 amino acids. Germline V gives CDR1 LGHDT, CDR2 YNNKEL (reference sequence). CDR3 loop: CASSQTSGGQYNEQFF. The CDR3, as DNA: TGTGCCAGCAGCCAGACTAGCGGGGGCCAATACAATGAGCAGTTCTTC.

This clonotype occurred a few times. V gene TRBV9 combines with J gene TRBJ1-2; no reliable D call. V lost 2 bases and J lost 6, with 17 bases in between. Germline-derived CDR1 and CDR2 are SGDLS and YYNGEE. The CDR3 is made up of 15 amino acids. CDR3 nucleotides: TGTGCCAGCAGCGTTTCCGGAGCTAACCGAGATGGCTACACCTTC. Protein product: CASSVSGANRDGYTF.

The sample holds a few counts of this clonotype. This sequence joins TRBV5-1 and TRBJ1-1, with D unclear. The CDR3 spans 13 residues. Germline assignment: CDR1 SGHRS and CDR2 YFSETQ. Trimming shortened V by 4 bases and J by 4 bases, and 11 bases separated the two germline ends. The CDR3 sequence is CASSPTVGTEAFF. The CDR3 DNA sequence: TGCGCCAGCAGCCCGACGGTAGGCACTGAAGCTTTCTTT.

The genes are TRBV20-1 and TRBJ2-7, with a tentative D call TRBD2 (5 bases). Per the germline V gene, CDR1 is DFQATT and CDR2 is SNEGSKA (reference sequence). This CDR3 contains 11 residues. Trimming took 1 base from V and 9 from J, leaving 10 bases between them. CDR3 loop: CSARGSSSQYV. CDR3 nucleotides: TGCAGTGCTAGAGGGTCTAGCTCGCAGTACGTC.